This TCR beta chain was identified in a study of EBV T-cell therapy then PD-1 blockade in nasopharyngeal carcinoma. Generated by immunoSEQ multiplex PCR, the TCRdb table keeps only in-frame clones and is missing some. This table has fewer than 20,000 clones, roughly 84% appearing once. The CDR3 consists of 15 residues. The germline gives CDR1 PRHDT, CDR2 FYEKMQ (reference sequence). Deletions cut 7 bases from V and 0 bases from J, with 10 bases between. Stated treatment: AdE1-LMPpoly-expanded autologous EBV-specific T-cell therapy followed by anti-PD-1 nivolumab. Details on this clone: Its antigen is unknown.

This sequence joins TRBV13 and TRBJ1-6, with TRBD1 as a possible D gene (6 bases). Sequencing was performed on CD8+ T cells from blood, taken at day 0 from a patient whose treatment included autologous EBV-specific T cells and nivolumab. The clonotype comes from a man aged 40-49 years with nasopharyngeal carcinoma. The CDR3 DNA is TGTGCCAGCAAGGGGGGCGCCTCCTATAATTCACCCCTCCACTTT. Translating gives CASKGGASYNSPLHF.